This T cell receptor beta chain stems from a study of T cells in Graves' hyperthyroidism and ophthalmopathy (dated by TCRdb to about 2019). At the level of the whole study: Peripheral blood was sampled at the time of initial diagnosis, prior to any treatment. Whether ophthalmopathy could be predicted prospectively was tested in an independent validation cohort made up of approximately 19 hyperthyroidism patients plus 17 patients who later progressed to ophthalmopathy. The 95 to 100 discovery patients were randomly divided into training and test sets at a 7:3 ratio. The paper reports TCR Vbeta CDR3 sequencing of some 140 peripheral blood samples: some 41 ophthalmopathy, about 75 hyperthyroidism and approximately 17 progressor patients. After blood sampling, hyperthyroidism patients were treated with methimazole at a starting dose of 30 mg daily, and ophthalmopathy patients were treated with high-dose intravenous methylprednisolone. In over five Graves' hyperthyroidism patients, the study also compared T-cell repertoires from thyroid tissue with T-cell repertoires from blood. TCR V-J signatures able to tell the groups apart were searched for in a discovery cohort of some 97 patients, of whom over 40 had Graves' ophthalmopathy and under 65 had stable Graves' hyperthyroidism.

Cut back by 3 bases and 3 bases, the V and J ends lie 3 bases apart. The CDR3 sequence holds 11 residues, the cysteine and phenylalanine included. Here the CDR3 DNA is all that survives: 33 bases in frame from base 1. In the germline V gene (reference sequence), CDR1 corresponds to DFQATT and CDR2 to SNEGSKA. Moderately to severely active disease, a Clinical Activity Score of at least 3, a NOSPECS grade of at least 4, and a duration under 3 months were present in ophthalmopathy patients. Patients with uncontrolled infections, other autoimmune diseases, pregnancy or lactation were excluded. Diagnoses were based on clinical symptoms, serum thyroxine and TRAb, thyroid ultrasound and orbital computed tomography. PBMCs were isolated from about 9.1 ml of fresh peripheral blood by Ficoll-Paque density gradient centrifugation. Total RNA was extracted using Trizol reagent, and RNA quality was assessed on an Agilent 2100 Bioanalyzer.

Results the study describes overall, beyond this receptor: No statistical method was used to set the sample size in advance, and investigators knew the group allocation. Most expanded thyroid clonotypes (frequency above 0.001) were also detected in blood, suggesting blood repertoires may reflect thyroid immune responses. A model built on a 13 V-J signature distinguished ophthalmopathy from stable hyperthyroidism, reaching about 89% sensitivity and 81.08% specificity in cross-validation and 80%/75% in testing. During validation, the model predicted progression to ophthalmopathy a median of around 7 months ahead of onset, with roughly 65% sensitivity and 72% to 80% specificity.

As for this clonotype: The antigen this receptor binds is unknown. No base quality values were provided; no much bigger clone lies one nucleotide off.

TCR beta CDR3 regions were amplified from RNA transcripts. The first round of RT-PCR for the TCR CDR3 was performed with the HTBI primer set and the Qiagen OneStep RT-PCR kit. Libraries were constructed in a second round of multiplex PCR, after which size selection and purification were performed. Sequencing of the libraries was done on an Illumina HiSeq2000 using paired-end 100 bp reads. From the authors' description of their analysis: SOAPnuke was used to process the raw data, with reads discarded if the reads contained adapters or uncalled bases, had a mean Phred below 15, or lacked an exact constant-primer or identifier match. High-quality paired reads were merged with COPE v1.2.5, and unique nucleotide sequences were defined as clonotypes. Clonotypes were aligned to IMGT TRBV, TRBD and TRBJ reference segments using MiTCR v1.1. The analysis was restricted to V-J combinations with a frequency above 0.0001, which together covered over 99% of the repertoires. The TCS score was defined as F50 (clonal expansion) divided by E x V (chaos), with BLOSUM62-based TCRdist calculated between CDR3 peptides within each V-J. Welch's t-statistics and random forest reduced around 520 V-J features to about 13, which were used in a naive Bayes classifier (R e1071). The public reads were reanalyzed by TCRdb: fastp trimming at Q25, MiXCR alignment, in-frame beta chains only. When rows share a CDR3 protein, they turn into one entry using the most common DNA and genes. V and J calls and clone size were set by TCRdb, not the authors. This sample holds approximately 600,000 distinct CDR3 sequences; 20% were observed only once. 30% to 40% of the sample lies in the top ten.

The specimen was blood. The sequence joins TRBV20-1 to TRBJ2-1; no D gene is confidently identified. The TCR sequence derives from a man aged 25-45 years with Graves' ophthalmopathy. The DNA sequence follows: TGCAGTGCTAGGGTCTACAATGAGCAGTTCTTC. This codes for CSARVYNEQFF.